This TCR beta chain came from a study of T cells in tumors after PD-1 blockade (dated by TCRdb to the late 2010s). For the wider study: Prior checkpoint blockade, systemic immunosuppressant use, and recent radiotherapy or other anti-cancer therapy within 4 weeks were grounds for patient exclusion. Treatment consisted of either cemiplimab 350 mg every 2 weeks or pembrolizumab 200 mg every 3 weeks. RECIST version 1.1 was used to evaluate clinical response. To compare clonotypes in blood and tumor, bulk TCR sequencing was done on 10 peripheral blood samples taken from roughly five patients. Ongoing daily vismodegib 150 mg was also given to a subset of patients during anti-PD-1 treatment. The study performed paired single-cell RNA and TCR sequencing on site-matched tumors from BCC or SCC patients before and after anti-PD-1 therapy. Peripheral blood samples averaged about 110,000 TCR templates (range roughly 24,679-257,772) and about 36,000 unique clonotypes. What the work shows at the level of the full study, not this receptor alone: Where the novel T cell clones came from was not determined, and possible sources could include lymphoid organs or rare unexpanded clones inside the tumor or in the tumor periphery. About 38% of TCR clonotypes from the tumor were detected in blood, and certain novel exhausted tumor clones were present in blood collected before treatment, which suggests recruitment from the periphery.

According to the study, the label for this sample's time point signals: before anti-PD-1 therapy. Genomic DNA extracted from tumor biopsies or peripheral blood was used for bulk TCRbeta sequencing, with input ranging from roughly 550 ng to 6,500 ng. Every patient had histologically proven advanced or metastatic basal or squamous cell carcinoma and was a poor candidate for surgical resection. Of the ten or so patients in the basal cell carcinoma cohort, several underwent bulk tumor TCR sequencing. A distance of 11 bases separates the germline ends of V and J, which lose 6 bases and 3 bases respectively. There are 13 amino acids in the CDR3, from cysteine to phenylalanine inclusive. The only DNA kept is the CDR3, 39 bases in frame from the first base. In the germline V gene (reference sequence), CDR1 corresponds to MNHNY and CDR2 to SVGAGI. The immunoSEQ platform was used to carry out deep TCRbeta sequencing. The study's processing was this. For further analysis, only productive rearrangements were exported from the immunoSEQ Analyzer. T cell phenotypes were assigned to bulk TCRbeta clonotypes by matching to single-cell RNA+TCR-seq clones sharing the same TCRbeta sequence. Clone enrichment in tumor was computed as tumor frequency divided by PBMC frequency from bulk TCR sequencing. TCRs were sorted with GLIPH into specificity groups, meaning clusters of distinct TCRs that share CDR3 motifs and likely recognize common antigens. The table was pulled from immuneACCESS by TCRdb, which kept in-frame rearrangements only. Such tables lose some clones; where checked, under half of the loss comes from unresolved V genes, and the rest has no known cause. Clone size and V and J calls were adopted from that table, with D and trimming inferred from the DNA. Here the sample has some 47,000 clones; approximately 79% occur a single time. About a sixth of the sample comes from the top ten.

About this clone itself: The antigen this receptor binds is unknown. No qualities accompany the bases; no much larger clone lies one base away.

The origin of this receptor is a human donor with basal cell carcinoma. The material sequenced was PBMCs, taken before anti-PD-1 treatment. The V and J segments used are TRBV6-6 and TRBJ1-1, and perhaps TRBD1 as D gene, on 6 matching bases. The sequenced DNA: TGTGCCAGCAGAGACCACAGGGACACTGAAGCTTTCTTT. This gives the protein CASRDHRDTEAFF.